These 9 T cell receptor beta chains were sequenced from one sample in a study of cytomegalovirus exposure and HLA in healthy donors. The PCR contained 60 Vbeta and 13 Jbeta primers. The protocol was immunoSEQ multiplex PCR, while the TCRdb copy is restricted to in-frame clones and leaves out a portion. Of 150,000 to 200,000 clones listed, 60% to 80% are singletons. What was sequenced was PBMCs. These receptors all come from a male donor in good health and CMV-seronegative.

The chain has TRBV29-1 and TRBJ2-7; 9 nucleotides match TRBD1. V trimming: 5 bases; J trimming: 5 bases; junction bases outside the gene matches: 4. Germline V gene data show CDR1 as SQVTM and CDR2 as ANQGSEA. The length of the CDR3 is 12 residues. The CDR3, as DNA: TGCAGCGTTCTTAGGGACAGGGACGAGCAGTACTTC. Residues: CSVLRDRDEQYF.

The J gene is TRBJ2-1, the V gene TRBV19; tentative D call: TRBD1 (7 bases). Germline V lookup: CDR1 LNHDA, CDR2 SQIVND (reference sequence). Trimming took 6 bases from V and 14 from J, leaving 11 bases between them. This CDR3 is 10 amino acids long. The CDR3 here is CASRARGEFF. Here the CDR3 DNA reads TGTGCCAGTAGGGCCAGGGGGGAGTTCTTC.

The V call is TRBV7-7, the J call TRBJ2-5, with 10 positions matching TRBD2. The CDR3 consists of 15 residues. V was pared by 5 bases and J by 2 bases, with 5 bases of the junction left unmatched. Germline CDR1 SSHAT, CDR2 FNYEAQ (reference sequence). The CDR3 region is CASSAGLAAQETQYF. DNA of the CDR3: TGTGCCAGCAGCGCTGGACTAGCGGCACAAGAGACCCAGTACTTC.

This clone was seen more than once but under ten times. The chain is built from TRBV13 and TRBJ1-6; a possible D gene is TRBD1 (5 bases). Trimming shortened V by 2 bases and J by 9 bases, and 11 bases separated the two germline ends. This CDR3 region has 14 residues. Per germline, CDR1 PRHDT and CDR2 FYEKMQ (reference sequence). The CDR3 DNA reads TGTGCCAGCAGCTTACGCAGGGTTGGTTCACCCCTCCACTTT. It yields the protein CASSLRRVGSPLHF.

The chain joins TRBV20-1 to TRBJ2-7; D is undetermined. Germline CDR1 is DFQATT and CDR2 is SNEGSKA (reference sequence). V gave up 5 bases and J gave up 2 bases, with 7 bases separating them. This CDR3 spans 11 amino acids. This CDR3 reads CSAPVPYEQYF. In DNA form, the CDR3 reads TGCAGTGCTCCCGTCCCCTACGAGCAGTACTTC.

J is TRBJ1-5 and V is TRBV6-5; possibly TRBD1 for D (5 bases). Trimming stripped 8 bases from V and 7 bases from J, with 15 bases between. Germline V gene data show CDR1 as MNHEY and CDR2 as SVGAGI. The CDR3 spans 13 residues. CDR3 residues: CASSARVYQPQHF. CDR3 coding DNA: TGTGCCAGCTCGGCCAGGGTCTACCAGCCCCAGCATTTT.

The chain joins TRBV5-8 to TRBJ2-6; a possible D gene is TRBD1 (5 bases). CDR3 length: 16 residues. Germline V gene data show CDR1 as SGHTS and CDR2 as YDEGEE. The germline V and J ends were trimmed by 0 bases and 0 bases, with 7 bases remaining between them. CDR3 amino acids: CASSLGQNSGANVLTF. The DNA of the CDR3 is TGTGCCAGCAGCTTGGGACAGAACTCTGGGGCCAACGTCCTGACTTTC.

The J gene is TRBJ2-6, the V gene TRBV5-8; D possibly corresponds to TRBD2 (5 bases). The CDR3 extends over 16 amino acids. Germline CDR1 reads SGHTS; CDR2 reads YDEGEE. V was pared by 0 bases and J by 4 bases, with 11 bases between. The chain's CDR3 is CASSLARGSGANVLTF. In DNA, the CDR3 is TGTGCCAGCAGCTTGGCCCGGGGATCCGGGGCCAACGTCCTGACTTTC.

For the CDR3, the DNA is TGTGCCAGCTCACCACTACAGGCGAACACCGGGGAGCTGTTTTTT. Translated: CASSPLQANTGELFF. The chain links TRBV18 to TRBJ2-2; D may be TRBD1 (5 bases). Germline values: CDR1 KGHSH, CDR2 LQKENI. The V end was cut by 1 base, the J end by 0 bases, with 6 bases between. The CDR3 spans 15 residues.